This record covers a single T cell receptor beta chain. This receptor's antigen is unknown. No qualities accompany the bases; no much larger clone lies one base away. V drops 2 bases and J drops 2 bases, leaving 16 bases in between. Its CDR3 holds 16 amino acids, cysteine through phenylalanine. Just the 48-base CDR3 DNA is kept, in frame starting at base 1. The CDR1 and CDR2 encoded by the germline V gene are SGHVS and FNYEAQ. The data belong to a study of T cell repertoires in cytomegalovirus infection (dated by TCRdb to between 2018 and 2021). For the study in its entirety: Donor HLA type was relevant to the analysis, because carriage of CMV infection together with the matching HLA type was indicated by public TCR beta signatures. Here is what the overall study found, with its caveats: The ex vivo response was dominated by HLA-C-restricted CMV-specific TCR beta clonotypes, and the single most frequent clonotype in two of eight donors was supplied by these HLA-C-restricted clonotypes. In both this cohort and an independent cohort of some 370 donors, the cumulative frequency of public TCR beta family members distinguished carriers of CMV infection plus the relevant HLA type.

Sequencer: Illumina HiSeq 1500. TCRdb reprocessing: public reads trimmed at Q25 with fastp, clones called with MiXCR, in-frame beta chains kept. When rows share a CDR3 protein, they turn into one entry using the most common DNA and genes. The sample data list about 160,000 distinct CDR3 sequences, and under 20% of these were observed just once. The ten top clones hold around 19% of the sample. The receptor was derived from a human donor in good health (CMV status not recorded). Some clones in this sample may be carry-over from other donors' samples. The specimen was CD8+ T cells from PBMCs. This receptor chain uses TRBV7-6 and TRBJ2-7; no confident D gene assignment can be made. The CDR3 region reads CASSLNQDLPTYEQYF. The sequenced DNA is TGTGCCAGCAGCTTAAATCAGGACCTTCCAACCTACGAGCAGTACTTC.